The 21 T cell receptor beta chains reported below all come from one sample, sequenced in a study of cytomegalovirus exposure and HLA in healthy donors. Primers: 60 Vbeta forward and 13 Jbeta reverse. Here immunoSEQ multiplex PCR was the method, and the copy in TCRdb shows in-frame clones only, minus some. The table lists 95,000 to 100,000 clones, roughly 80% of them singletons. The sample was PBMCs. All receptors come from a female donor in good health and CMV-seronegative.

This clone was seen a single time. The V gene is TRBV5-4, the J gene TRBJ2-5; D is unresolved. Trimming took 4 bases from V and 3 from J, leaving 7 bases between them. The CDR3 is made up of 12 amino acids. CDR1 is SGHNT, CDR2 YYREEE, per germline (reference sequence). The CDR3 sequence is CASSISEETQYF. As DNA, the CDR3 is TGTGCCAGCAGCATCTCCGAAGAGACCCAGTACTTC.

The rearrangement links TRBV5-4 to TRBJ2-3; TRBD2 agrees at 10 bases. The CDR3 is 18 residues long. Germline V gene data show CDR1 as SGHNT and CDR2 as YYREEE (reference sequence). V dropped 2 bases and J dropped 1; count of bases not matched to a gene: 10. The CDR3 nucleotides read TGTGCCAGCAGCTTACTGACTAGCGGGCGTACCGGCACAGATACGCAGTATTTT. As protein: CASSLLTSGRTGTDTQYF.

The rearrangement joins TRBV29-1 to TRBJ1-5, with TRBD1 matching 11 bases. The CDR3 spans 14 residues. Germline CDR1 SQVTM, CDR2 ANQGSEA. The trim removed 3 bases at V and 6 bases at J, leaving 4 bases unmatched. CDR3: CSVEGTGGSQPQHF. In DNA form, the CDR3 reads TGCAGCGTTGAGGGGACAGGGGGAAGTCAGCCCCAGCATTTT.

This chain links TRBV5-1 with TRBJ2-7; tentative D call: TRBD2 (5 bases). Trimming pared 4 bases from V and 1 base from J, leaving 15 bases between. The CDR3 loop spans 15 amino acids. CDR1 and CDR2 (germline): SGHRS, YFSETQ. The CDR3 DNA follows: TGCGCCAGCAGCGACACTAGTTCGAGGTCCTACGAGCAGTACTTC. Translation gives CASSDTSSRSYEQYF.

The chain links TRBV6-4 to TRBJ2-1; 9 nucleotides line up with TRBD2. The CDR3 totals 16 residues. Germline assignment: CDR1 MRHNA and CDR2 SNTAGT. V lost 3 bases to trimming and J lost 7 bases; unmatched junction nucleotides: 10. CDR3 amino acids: CASSEEGTSLTNEQFF. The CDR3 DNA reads TGTGCCAGCAGTGAAGAAGGGACTAGCCTAACTAATGAGCAGTTCTTC.

The CDR3 sequence: CASHSTGNDYGYTF. DNA for the CDR3: TGCGCCAGCCATAGTACAGGGAACGACTATGGCTACACCTTC. The chain employs TRBV5-1 and TRBJ1-2; D perhaps matches TRBD1 (6 bases). This CDR3 contains 14 residues. Trimming shortened V by 7 bases and J by 3 bases, and 16 bases separated the two germline ends. Germline V gene lookup returns CDR1 SGHRS and CDR2 YFSETQ.

The CDR3 region is CASSLERRPPLYEQYF. The CDR3 DNA sequence: TGTGCCAGCAGCTTGGAAAGGAGGCCCCCCTTGTACGAGCAGTACTTC. This sequence joins TRBV7-6 and TRBJ2-7, with D perhaps TRBD2 (5 bases). The CDR3 runs to 16 residues. V was trimmed by 3 bases and J by 4 bases, leaving 19 bases between them. Germline values: CDR1 SGHVS, CDR2 FNYEAQ.

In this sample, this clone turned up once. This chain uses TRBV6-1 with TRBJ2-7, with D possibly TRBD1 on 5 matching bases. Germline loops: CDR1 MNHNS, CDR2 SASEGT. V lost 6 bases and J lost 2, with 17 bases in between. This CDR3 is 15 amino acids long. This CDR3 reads CASRWTQGLAYEQYF. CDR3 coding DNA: TGTGCCAGCAGGTGGACCCAGGGCCTTGCCTACGAGCAGTACTTC.

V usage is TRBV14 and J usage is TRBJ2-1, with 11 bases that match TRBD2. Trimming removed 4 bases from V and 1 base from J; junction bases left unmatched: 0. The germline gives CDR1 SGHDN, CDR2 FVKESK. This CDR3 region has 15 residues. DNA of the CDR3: TGTGCCAGCAGCCGACTAGCGGGATCCTACAATGAGCAGTTCTTC. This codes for CASSRLAGSYNEQFF.

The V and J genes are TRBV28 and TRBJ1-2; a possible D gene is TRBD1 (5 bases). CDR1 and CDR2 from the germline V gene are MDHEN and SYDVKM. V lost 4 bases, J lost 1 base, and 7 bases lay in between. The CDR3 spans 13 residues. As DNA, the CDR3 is TGTGCCAGCAGTTCCGGGGGTAACTATGGCTACACCTTC. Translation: CASSSGGNYGYTF.

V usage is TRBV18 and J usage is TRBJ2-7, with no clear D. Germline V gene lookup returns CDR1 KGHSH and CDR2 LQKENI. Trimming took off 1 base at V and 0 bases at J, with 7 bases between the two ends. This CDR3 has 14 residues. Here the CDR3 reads CASSPQAASYEQYF. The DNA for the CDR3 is TGTGCCAGCTCACCACAAGCCGCCTCCTACGAGCAGTACTTC.

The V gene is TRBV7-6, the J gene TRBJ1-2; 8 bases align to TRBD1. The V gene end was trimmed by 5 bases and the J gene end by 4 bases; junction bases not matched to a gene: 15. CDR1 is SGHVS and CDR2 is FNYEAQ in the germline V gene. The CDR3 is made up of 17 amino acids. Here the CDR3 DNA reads TGTGCCAGCAGCCCCCGTTCCGGGACAGGAACCTTCTATGGCTACACCTTC. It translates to CASSPRSGTGTFYGYTF.

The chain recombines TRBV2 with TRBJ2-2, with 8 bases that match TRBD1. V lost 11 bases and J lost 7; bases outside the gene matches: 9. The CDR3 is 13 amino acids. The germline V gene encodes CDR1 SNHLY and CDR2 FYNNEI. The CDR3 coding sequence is TGTGCCCCACAGGACAGGGAGGACGGGGAGCTGTTTTTT. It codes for CAPQDREDGELFF.

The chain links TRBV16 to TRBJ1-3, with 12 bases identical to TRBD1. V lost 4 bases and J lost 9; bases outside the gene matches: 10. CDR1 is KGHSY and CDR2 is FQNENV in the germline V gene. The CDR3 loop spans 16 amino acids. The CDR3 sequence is CASSPQSGQGASTIYF. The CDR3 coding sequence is TGTGCCAGCAGCCCACAATCGGGACAGGGGGCGAGCACCATATATTTT.

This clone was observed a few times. The DNA of the CDR3 is TGCGCCAGCAGGTGGGGGGTCGTCAGCACAGATACGCAGTATTTT. Translation gives CASRWGVVSTDTQYF. V gene TRBV5-1 combines with J gene TRBJ2-3; D possibly corresponds to TRBD2 (6 bases). The V gene's germline CDR1 is SGHRS and CDR2 YFSETQ. The CDR3 is 15 residues long. Trimming took off 5 bases at V and 0 bases at J, with 13 bases between the two ends. The whole variable domain, remainder taken from reference TRBV5-1 and TRBJ2-3, is KAGVTQTPRYLIKTRGQQVTLSCSPISGHRSVSWYQQTPGQGLQFLFEYFSETQRNKGNFPGRFSGRQFSNSRSEMNVSTLELGDSALYLCASRWGVVSTDTQYFGPGTRLTVL.

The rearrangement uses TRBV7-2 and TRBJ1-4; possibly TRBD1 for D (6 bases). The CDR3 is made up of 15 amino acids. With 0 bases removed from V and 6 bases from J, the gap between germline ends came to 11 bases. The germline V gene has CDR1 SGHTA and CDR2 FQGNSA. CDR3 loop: CASSLAGTSDEKLFF. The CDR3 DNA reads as TGTGCCAGCAGCTTAGCCGGGACAAGTGATGAAAAACTGTTTTTT.

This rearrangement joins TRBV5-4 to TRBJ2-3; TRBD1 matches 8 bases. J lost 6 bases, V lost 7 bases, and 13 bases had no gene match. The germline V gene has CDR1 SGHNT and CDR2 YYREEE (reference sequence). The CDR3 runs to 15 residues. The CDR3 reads CASSMRTGNYDTQYF. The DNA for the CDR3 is TGTGCCAGCTCTATGAGGACAGGGAATTACGATACGCAGTATTTT.

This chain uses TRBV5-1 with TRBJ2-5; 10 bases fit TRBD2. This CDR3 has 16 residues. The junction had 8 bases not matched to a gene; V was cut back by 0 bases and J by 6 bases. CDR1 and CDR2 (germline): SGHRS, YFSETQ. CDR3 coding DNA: TGCGCCAGCAGCTTGGAAGCGGGGGGGCTCAAAAAGACCCAGTACTTC. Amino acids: CASSLEAGGLKKTQYF.

In DNA, the CDR3 is TGTGCCATTACAGCCTACAATGAGCAGTTCTTC. Translation gives CAITAYNEQFF. The chain carries TRBV5-4 and TRBJ2-1; D is undetermined. The V end lost 9 bases, the J end lost 2 bases, and 6 bases lay between the germline ends. Germline assignment: CDR1 SGHNT and CDR2 YYREEE (reference sequence). The CDR3 is made up of 11 amino acids.

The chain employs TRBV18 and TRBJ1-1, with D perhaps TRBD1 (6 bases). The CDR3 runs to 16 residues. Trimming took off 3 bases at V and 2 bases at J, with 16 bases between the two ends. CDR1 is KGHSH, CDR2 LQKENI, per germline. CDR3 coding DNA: TGTGCCAGCTCACCTTCGGTGGCAGGGGTAAACACTGAAGCTTTCTTT. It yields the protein CASSPSVAGVNTEAFF.

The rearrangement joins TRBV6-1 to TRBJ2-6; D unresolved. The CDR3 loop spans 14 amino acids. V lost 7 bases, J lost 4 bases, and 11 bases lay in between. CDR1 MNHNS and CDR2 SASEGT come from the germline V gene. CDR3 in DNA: TGTGCCAGCACCGCCTTCCGGGGGGCCAACGTCCTGACTTTC. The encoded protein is CASTAFRGANVLTF.